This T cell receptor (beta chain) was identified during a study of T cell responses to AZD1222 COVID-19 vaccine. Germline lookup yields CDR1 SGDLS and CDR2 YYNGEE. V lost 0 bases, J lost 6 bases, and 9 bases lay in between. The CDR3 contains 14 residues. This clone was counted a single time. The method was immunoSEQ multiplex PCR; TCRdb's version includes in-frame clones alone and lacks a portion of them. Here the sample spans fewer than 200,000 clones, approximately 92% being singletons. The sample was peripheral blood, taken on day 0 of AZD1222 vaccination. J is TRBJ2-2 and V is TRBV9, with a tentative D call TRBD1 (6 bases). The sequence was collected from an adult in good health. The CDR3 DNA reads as TGTGCCAGCAGCGTAGTGGACAGCGCCGGGGAGCTGTTTTTT. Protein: CASSVVDSAGELFF.